The rows below give T cell receptor beta chains drawn from one sample of a study of shared clonotypes between healthy human individuals. Sequencing used immunoSEQ multiplex PCR; TCRdb keeps in-frame clones, though not all of them. Of 2,500,000 or so clones listed, 93% were seen once; the top ten hold around 0.37%. The sample comprised naive CD4+ T cells from PBMCs. Receptors originate from a man between 18 and 29 years old in good health. Some clones in this sample may be carry-over from other donors' samples. The CDR3 runs from the conserved cysteine through the conserved F or W. The order of the fields is V gene, clone size, J gene, D gene, CDR3 protein, CDR3 DNA. A D gene is named only where the DNA matches it firmly. Clone size is given for some rows only: seen once, a few or many times, or a class if the clone is expanded.

V: TRBV7-8; size: -; J: TRBJ2-7; D: -; CDR3: CASSSRRGVSSYEQYF; DNA: TGTGCCAGCAGCTCGAGGCGGGGTGTCAGCTCCTACGAGCAGTACTTC
V: TRBV28; size: -; J: TRBJ1-2; D: TRBD1; CDR3: CASSLAQGARGYTF; DNA: TGTGCCAGCAGCCTAGCCCAGGGGGCGCGTGGCTACACCTTC
V: TRBV10-3; size: -; J: TRBJ1-2; D: TRBD1; CDR3: CAISESKGARGYTF; DNA: TGTGCCATCAGTGAGTCGAAGGGGGCCAGAGGCTACACCTTC
V: TRBV4-1; size: -; J: TRBJ1-5; D: -; CDR3: CASSQFNLVNQPQHF; DNA: TGCGCCAGCAGCCAATTCAACTTAGTCAATCAGCCCCAGCATTTT
V: TRBV7-2; size: -; J: TRBJ2-3; D: -; CDR3: CASSFSRTTDTQYF; DNA: TGTGCCAGCAGCTTCTCTAGGACAACAGATACGCAGTATTTT
V: TRBV5-8; size: -; J: TRBJ2-3; D: -; CDR3: CASSATISTDTQYF; DNA: TGTGCCAGCAGCGCTACAATCAGCACAGATACGCAGTATTTT
V: TRBV6-5; size: -; J: TRBJ1-1; D: TRBD1; CDR3: CASSYKGTANTEAFF; DNA: TGTGCCAGCAGTTACAAGGGGACAGCGAACACTGAAGCTTTCTTT
V: TRBV7-3; size: -; J: TRBJ2-7; D: -; CDR3: CASSLTSGTTYEQYF; DNA: TGTGCCAGCAGCTTAACCTCCGGGACCACCTACGAGCAGTACTTC
V: TRBV29-1; size: -; J: TRBJ1-2; D: -; CDR3: CSVAGVGGYTF; DNA: TGCAGCGTTGCAGGGGTCGGCGGCTACACCTTC
V: TRBV2; size: -; J: TRBJ2-1; D: -; CDR3: CASSDAPRGEQFF; DNA: TGTGCCAGCAGTGATGCCCCACGGGGAGAGCAGTTCTTC
V: TRBV2; size: -; J: TRBJ1-2; D: -; CDR3: CASSALGGNYGYTF; DNA: TGTGCCAGCAGTGCCCTGGGAGGGAACTATGGCTACACCTTC
V: TRBV2; size: -; J: TRBJ1-1; D: -; CDR3: CASRGPGVNTEAFF; DNA: TGTGCCAGCAGGGGGCCGGGAGTGAACACTGAAGCTTTCTTT
V: TRBV6-1; size: -; J: TRBJ2-2; D: -; CDR3: CASSVVATGELFF; DNA: TGTGCCAGCAGCGTGGTTGCCACCGGGGAGCTGTTTTTT
V: TRBV7-2; size: -; J: TRBJ2-7; D: TRBD1; CDR3: CASSRTGGYYEQYF; DNA: TGTGCCAGCAGCCGGACAGGGGGCTACTACGAGCAGTACTTC
V: TRBV27; size: few; J: TRBJ1-2; D: -; CDR3: CASSFGDSYGYTF; DNA: TGTGCCAGCAGTTTCGGAGACTCCTATGGCTACACCTTC
V: TRBV6-5; size: few; J: TRBJ1-1; D: TRBD1; CDR3: CASRQRDRAFF; DNA: TGTGCCAGCAGGCAGAGGGACAGGGCTTTCTTT
V: TRBV18; size: -; J: TRBJ1-1; D: TRBD1; CDR3: CASSVGQVSNTEAFF; DNA: TGTGCCAGCTCCGTAGGACAGGTCTCGAACACTGAAGCTTTCTTT
V: TRBV28; size: -; J: TRBJ2-7; D: -; CDR3: CASSLVGQEQYF; DNA: TGTGCCAGCAGTTTGGTTGGGCAGGAGCAGTACTTC
V: TRBV5-1; size: -; J: TRBJ1-4; D: -; CDR3: CASSSTGGASELFF; DNA: TGCGCCAGCAGCTCCACCGGAGGGGCGAGCGAACTGTTTTTT
V: TRBV6-6; size: -; J: TRBJ2-1; D: -; CDR3: CASSKGGTEQFF; DNA: TGTGCCAGCAGCAAGGGGGGAACTGAGCAGTTCTTC